This T cell receptor (beta chain) is drawn from a study of PD-L1 blockade in urothelial cancer. Study in general: Prior exposure to chemotherapy in patients amounted to 0 to 3 regimens received. At 3 weeks after treatment start (second dose) and again at 6 weeks, blood was analyzed.

Each PCR had synthetic TCR analog templates added to it as a spike-in. The protocol was immunoSEQ multiplex PCR, while the TCRdb copy is restricted to in-frame clones and leaves out a portion. This sample has roughly 110,000 clones; 85% to 95% occur once, and the top ten carry around 4%. Comment on this clone: Its matching antigen is unknown.

Germline CDR1 is KGHSH and CDR2 is LQKENI. Trimming at V came to 4 bases and at J to 6 bases, leaving 6 bases not matched to a gene. CDR3 length equals 15 residues. Whole-study findings and limits: Having blood TCR clonality under the median before treatment predicted better survival.

Time point defined: peripheral blood 6 weeks after treatment start. This material consisted of PBMCs, taken around atezolizumab (anti-PD-L1) treatment. This receptor was identified in a man between 60 and 75 years old with urothelial cancer. V usage is TRBV18 and J usage is TRBJ2-2, with 9 bases that match TRBD1. The DNA of the CDR3 is TGTGCCAGCTCACTCAGGACAGGGGACGCCGGGGAGCTGTTTTTT. This translates into CASSLRTGDAGELFF.